These 17 T cell receptor beta chains originate from one sample sequenced in a study of T cells in Graves' hyperthyroidism and ophthalmopathy. RNA transcripts served as the template for amplifying TCR beta CDR3 regions. The HTBI primer set drove a first-round RT-PCR of the TCR CDR3. One entry per CDR3 protein, called by TCRdb with MiXCR from the multiplex PCR reads. The sample shows some 770,000 distinct CDR3 sequences, roughly 17% of them seen only once. Sequencing was performed on blood. The receptors derive from a man younger than 35 with Graves' hyperthyroidism.

This clonotype was seen ten or more times. The chain carries TRBV2 and TRBJ1-1; D gene unclear. This CDR3 contains 15 residues. Trimming removed 2 bases from V and 2 bases from J, with 12 bases in between. CDR1 and CDR2 (germline): SNHLY, FYNNEI. The CDR3, as DNA: TGTGCCAGCAGTGAATATGGCCCAGAAAACACTGAAGCTTTCTTT. This translates into CASSEYGPENTEAFF.

This clonotype was observed a few times. The J gene is TRBJ1-6, the V gene TRBV13; 8 bases agree with TRBD1. In germline, CDR1 is PRHDT, CDR2 FYEKMQ (reference sequence). The CDR3 extends over 16 amino acids. V lost 4 bases to trimming and J lost 7 bases; unmatched junction nucleotides: 9. The chain's CDR3 is CASSSSRQGRNSPLHF. For the CDR3, the DNA is TGTGCCAGCAGCTCATCCCGACAGGGGAGGAATTCACCCCTCCACTTT.

This clonotype was detected many times. V and J are TRBV28 and TRBJ2-7; D may be TRBD1 (6 bases). The V gene lost 5 bases and the J gene lost 3 bases, with 14 bases spanning the gap. CDR3 length: 14 amino acids. CDR1 and CDR2 (germline): MDHEN, SYDVKM. Here the CDR3 DNA reads TGTGCCAGCAGTCTTGACAGGAGGAACTACGAGCAGTACTTC. Its translation is CASSLDRRNYEQYF.

Points on this clonotype: Possible read error: a much larger clone is one base away. The chain combines TRBV28 with TRBJ1-5; the match to TRBD1 covers 7 bases. V lost 7 bases to trimming and J lost 6 bases; unmatched junction nucleotides: 9. From germline, CDR1 is MDHEN and CDR2 SYDVKM. The CDR3 sequence is 14 residues long. For the CDR3, the DNA is TGTGCCAGCATGCACACAGGGGAGGGTCAGCCCCAGCATTTT. Its protein product is CASMHTGEGQPQHF.

The rearrangement links TRBV20-1 to TRBJ2-1; maybe TRBD2 (6 bases). The CDR3 covers 14 residues. The V end lost 6 bases, the J end lost 7 bases, and 19 bases lay between the germline ends. CDR1 is DFQATT and CDR2 is SNEGSKA in the germline V gene (reference sequence). CDR3 in DNA: TGCAGTGCCCCGGCTAGCGCGCTGGCGAATGAGCAGTTCTTC. Encoded protein: CSAPASALANEQFF.

This clonotype showed up just a few times. This chain connects TRBV24-1 to TRBJ2-3; 12 nucleotides align to TRBD2. The ends lost 2 bases at V and 4 bases at J; junction bases unmatched: 6. CDR1 and CDR2 from the germline V gene are KGHDR and SFDVKD. This CDR3 is 17 amino acids long. CDR3 in amino acids: CATSDSTSGSSADTQYF. The CDR3, as DNA: TGTGCCACCAGTGATTCGACTAGCGGGAGTTCAGCAGATACGCAGTATTTT.

This chain connects TRBV30 to TRBJ2-1, with D possibly matching TRBD1 (5 bases). V was pared by 0 bases and J by 4 bases, with 13 bases between. Germline CDR1 reads GTSNPN; CDR2 reads SVGIG (reference sequence). This CDR3 is 15 amino acids long. CDR3 protein: CAWSVLGQEYNEQFF. The CDR3 bases are TGTGCCTGGAGTGTGCTAGGACAAGAGTACAATGAGCAGTTCTTC.

This clonotype showed up many times. This rearrangement joins TRBV6-1 to TRBJ1-3; D remains ambiguous. The CDR3 has 15 amino acids. Trimming cost V 4 bases and J 0 bases, with 10 bases left between them. Germline V gene sequence: CDR1 MNHNS, CDR2 SASEGT. CDR3 in amino acids: CASSVTGNSGNTIYF. The CDR3 DNA reads as TGTGCCAGCAGTGTTACGGGAAACTCTGGAAACACCATATATTTT.

With respect to this clonotype: With a much larger clone just one base away, this may be a read error. This sequence joins TRBV24-1 and TRBJ2-7; D is uncertain. The J call is in doubt because the DNA end fits TRBJ2-1 better. The CDR3 sequence is 11 residues long. Per the germline V gene, CDR1 is KGHDR and CDR2 is SFDVKD. CDR3 sequence reads: CAISVKYEQFF. CDR3 sequence (DNA): TGTGCCATCAGTGTTAAGTACGAGCAGTTCTTC.

The V gene is TRBV13, the J gene TRBJ2-1; D ambiguous. The V gene's germline CDR1 is PRHDT and CDR2 FYEKMQ (reference sequence). The CDR3 totals 14 residues. V lost 4 bases to trimming and J lost 6 bases, with 13 bases between them. The CDR3 spells CASSSGPKFNEQFF. CDR3 in DNA: TGTGCCAGCAGCTCGGGTCCTAAATTCAATGAGCAGTTCTTC. The complete variable domain, with remaining parts taken from reference TRBV13 and TRBJ2-1, reads AAGVIQSPRHLIKEKRETATLKCYPIPRHDTVYWYQQGPGQDPQFLISFYEKMQSDKGSIPDRFSAQQFSDYHSELNMSSLELGDSALYFCASSSGPKFNEQFFGPGTRLTVL.

This chain uses TRBV6-1 with TRBJ1-4, with D maybe TRBD1 (6 bases). The CDR3 covers 15 residues. Germline V CDR1 and CDR2: MNHNS, SASEGT. V dropped 6 bases and J dropped 8 bases, with 19 bases sitting between them. The CDR3 region has the DNA TGTGCCAGCAGCCTGGAGACGGGGGCGAAGGAAAAACTGTTTTTT. Amino acids: CASSLETGAKEKLFF.

The chain couples TRBV2 to TRBJ2-5; the D call may be TRBD1 or TRBD2 (6 bases each). V shed 6 bases and J shed 5 bases, with 25 bases lying between them. Germline-derived CDR1 and CDR2 are SNHLY and FYNNEI. This CDR3 has 17 amino acids. The CDR3 region is CASSAFTGRRTGETQYF. CDR3 bases: TGTGCCAGCAGCGCCTTTACAGGGAGGCGGACCGGGGAGACCCAGTACTTC.

The rearrangement links TRBV7-9 to TRBJ2-7; D is perhaps TRBD2 (6 bases). Trimming cost V 3 bases and J 2 bases, with 14 bases left between them. CDR1 is SEHNR, CDR2 FQNEAQ, per germline (reference sequence). The CDR3 runs 15 residues. The CDR3 DNA is TGTGCCAGCAGCTTGGGGCTAGCGAATACCTACGAGCAGTACTTC. This codes for CASSLGLANTYEQYF.

This clonotype occurred a few times. The rearrangement joins TRBV7-9 to TRBJ1-4, with no clear D. V was pared by 1 base and J by 7 bases, with 4 bases between. The CDR3 contains 12 residues. Germline V gene data show CDR1 as SEHNR and CDR2 as FQNEAQ (reference sequence). This CDR3 is CASSLGSEKLFF. CDR3 sequence (DNA): TGTGCCAGCAGCTTAGGGAGTGAAAAACTGTTTTTT.

This clonotype was detected only a few times. The rearrangement uses TRBV20-1 and TRBJ2-3; D may be TRBD2 (5 bases). This CDR3 has 16 amino acids. Germline CDR1 reads DFQATT; CDR2 reads SNEGSKA (reference sequence). V lost 6 bases, J lost 5 bases, and 24 bases lay in between. The CDR3 region is CSASLLLAGGGDTQYF. In DNA, the CDR3 is TGCAGTGCCAGTCTGCTTCTGGCGGGTGGAGGAGATACGCAGTATTTT.

The chain couples TRBV24-1 to TRBJ2-5, with 8 bases fitting TRBD1. Germline V gives CDR1 KGHDR, CDR2 SFDVKD. Unmatched junction bases numbered 3, after V lost 0 bases and J lost 1 base. This CDR3 comprises 16 residues. The CDR3 nucleotides read TGTGCCACCAGTGATTTGGGACAGGGTGGCCAAGAGACCCAGTACTTC. Translating it yields CATSDLGQGGQETQYF.

This clonotype was detected once. Germline and junction disagree at one end, which may indicate a read error. This chain connects TRBV7-2 to TRBJ2-3, with D perhaps assigned TRBD1 or TRBD2 (7 bases each). This CDR3 region has 15 residues. Per germline, CDR1 SGHTA and CDR2 FQGNSA. The CDR3 region has the DNA TGTGCCAGCAGCCTAGACTTGGGAGGGACAGATGCGCAGTATTTT. Amino acids: CASSLDLGGTDAQYF.